The clone carrying this TCR beta chain was observed a single time. The record originates from a study of cytomegalovirus exposure and HLA in healthy donors. The PCR was carried out with 60 Vbeta primers and 13 Jbeta primers. The protocol was immunoSEQ multiplex PCR, while the TCRdb copy is restricted to in-frame clones and leaves out a portion. The sample comprises under 250,000 clones, 70% to 90% of which are singletons, and around 0.23% rests with the top ten. CDR1 is GTSNPN, CDR2 SVGIG, per germline (reference sequence). V was cut by 0 bases and J by 5 bases, with 16 bases left in between. The CDR3 consists of 15 residues.

The source of this sequence is a girl aged 2-10 years in good health and CMV-seronegative. The rearrangement links TRBV30 to TRBJ1-1; D possibly corresponds to TRBD1 (6 bases). Sequences were obtained from PBMCs. The CDR3 here is CAWSVGNWGRTEAFF. The CDR3 DNA reads as TGTGCCTGGAGTGTAGGAAATTGGGGGCGAACTGAAGCTTTCTTT.